This T cell receptor beta chain is from a study of OX40 agonist ivuxolimab in advanced cancers. Clones were sequenced by immunoSEQ multiplex PCR, and TCRdb holds only the in-frame ones, with some missing. The table has tens of thousands of clones, 89% seen once. CDR3 length: 13 residues. Germline loops: CDR1 SGHKS, CDR2 YYEKEE (reference sequence). The ends lost 7 bases at V and 4 bases at J; junction bases unmatched: 4. The origin of this receptor is an adult with an advanced solid tumor such as melanoma, head and neck, liver or kidney cancer. The source material was CD4+ or CD8+ T cells sorted from blood, sampled in a trial of the OX40 agonist ivuxolimab. The J gene is TRBJ2-7, the V gene TRBV5-5, with 11 positions matching TRBD1. The CDR3 protein is CASARDRGYEQYF. The CDR3 region has the DNA TGTGCCAGCGCCCGGGACAGGGGGTACGAGCAGTACTTC. Full variable domain (outside the CDR3, taken from reference TRBV5-5 and TRBJ2-7): DAGVTQSPTHLIKTRGQQVTLRCSPISGHKSVSWYQQVLGQGPQFIFQYYEKEERGRGNFPDRFSARQFPNYSSELNVNALLLGDSALYLCASARDRGYEQYFGPGTRLTVT.